The present T cell receptor (beta chain) was sequenced within a study of CD8+ T cells in alopecia areata. Study as a whole: Female C3H/HeJ recipients aged roughly 7-10 weeks got skin from C3H/HeJ graft donors aged roughly 6-13 months that had spontaneous alopecia. General study findings and limits: TCR sharing across patients was less clear than in mice, possibly HLA-related. An increase in clonality over normal scalp was evident in lesional scalp, especially alopecia totalis/universalis.

The sample holds many counts of this clone. Its antigen is not known. The genes and germline here are from mouse. Markers including CD4, CD8alpha, NKG2D and NKG2ACE guided sorting of pooled cutaneous lymph node cells. Isolated RNA was reverse transcribed into cDNA used as the sequencing template. Assay used: immunoSEQ multiplex PCR; TCRdb lists only in-frame clones, some missing. The repertoire shows under 9,000 clones, none seen only once; the top ten take 15% to 20%. Sequencing was carried out using CD8+ T cells sorted from a lymph node. The clonotype was recovered from a C3H/HeJ mouse with alopecia areata. The strain's MHC: H2-k.

CDR3: CTCSADLTGGNTLYF. The DNA read from the CDR3 is TGCACCTGCAGTGCAGATCTAACTGGGGGAAAC. The rearrangement links TRBV1 to TRBJ2-4; 8 nucleotides match TRBD2. The read falls 4 residues short of the CDR3 end, and the missing part is taken from the germline J gene. Germline V CDR1 and CDR2: NSQYPW, LRSPGD (reference sequence). This CDR3 has 15 amino acids.